This T cell receptor (beta chain) stems from a study of T cells in localized non-small cell lung cancer. Study-level findings and limits: The study found T cell clonality highest in uninvolved adjacent lung, above tumor.

With respect to this clone: Its antigen is unidentified.

The table came from immunoSEQ multiplex PCR; TCRdb's copy has only in-frame clones and leaves some out. Among 70,000 to 75,000 clones, approximately 84% were seen once, and the ten largest hold 1% to 1.5%. The CDR3 runs to 15 residues. Trimming left V 0 bases short and J 1 base short, with 9 bases between. Germline V gene sequence: CDR1 WSHSY, CDR2 SAAADI. This sequence originates from a female donor over 55 with stage I lung adenocarcinoma. J is TRBJ2-5 and V is TRBV10-2; no clear D. The sample here was peripheral blood, taken before any cancer treatment. The chain's CDR3 is CASSESRHFQETQYF. CDR3 nucleotides: TGCGCCAGCAGTGAGTCCCGCCACTTCCAAGAGACCCAGTACTTC.